This entry lists 19 T cell receptor beta chains sequenced from one sample in a study of T cell responses to AZD1222 COVID-19 vaccine. Sequencing used immunoSEQ multiplex PCR; TCRdb keeps in-frame clones, though not all of them. The sample lists roughly 120,000 clones, roughly nine tenths seen once, with 3.5% to 5% in the top ten. The input for sequencing was peripheral blood, taken on day 0 of AZD1222 vaccination. Every receptor here comes from an adult in good health.

This clone was counted only a few times. The chain uses TRBV10-3 and TRBJ2-7, with 9 bases that match TRBD1. Germline values: CDR1 ENHRY, CDR2 SYGVKD. V was clipped by 4 bases and J by 3 bases; unmatched bases: 1. The CDR3 sequence is 13 residues long. The CDR3 protein is CAISGDRVYEQYF. CDR3 bases: TGTGCCATCAGTGGGGACAGGGTCTACGAGCAGTACTTC.

This clone was counted a few times. The chain combines TRBV25-1 with TRBJ2-7; D might be TRBD1 or TRBD2, each matching 5 bases. CDR3 length equals 14 residues. With 8 bases removed from V and 5 bases from J, the gap between germline ends came to 19 bases. Per germline, CDR1 MGHDK and CDR2 SYGVNS. The CDR3 coding sequence is TGTGCCAGCGCAACGCAATCGGGACGGAACGAGCAGTACTTC. Amino acid sequence: CASATQSGRNEQYF.

There are a few counts of this clone. The gene calls are TRBV5-1 and TRBJ1-3; D remains unclear. CDR1 and CDR2 (germline): SGHRS, YFSETQ. V was shortened by 1 base and J by 0 bases, with 5 bases between the two germline ends. The length of the CDR3 is 14 residues. CDR3: CASSLPGSGNTIYF. CDR3 coding DNA: TGCGCCAGCAGCTTGCCCGGCTCTGGAAACACCATATATTTT.

The V and J genes are TRBV7-6 and TRBJ2-5; D is uncertain. Germline-derived CDR1 and CDR2 are SGHVS and FNYEAQ. With 5 bases removed from V and 0 bases from J, the gap between germline ends came to 13 bases. There are 15 residues in the CDR3. This CDR3 is CASSPPDAYQETQYF. The CDR3 DNA sequence: TGTGCCAGCAGCCCCCCGGACGCGTACCAAGAGACCCAGTACTTC. The variable domain in full, completed from reference TRBV7-6 and TRBJ2-5, reads GAGVSQSPRYKVTKRGQDVALRCDPISGHVSLYWYRQALGQGPEFLTYFNYEAQQDKSGLPNDRFSAERPEGSISTLTIQRTEQRDSAMYRCASSPPDAYQETQYFGPGTRLLVL.

The chain is built from TRBV19 and TRBJ1-4, with 9 bases lining up with TRBD1. Germline CDR1 LNHDA, CDR2 SQIVND (reference sequence). This CDR3 contains 14 residues. Germline trimming cut 7 bases from V and 6 bases from J; bases unmatched to any gene: 6. The chain's CDR3 is CASTPGQGDEKLFF. The CDR3 DNA reads as TGTGCCAGTACCCCGGGACAGGGTGATGAAAAACTGTTTTTT.

The V and J genes are TRBV3-1 (or the pseudogene TRBV3-2) and TRBJ2-7, with D perhaps TRBD2 (6 bases). The V gene's germline CDR1 is LGHDT and CDR2 YNNKEL (reference sequence). Deletions cut 4 bases from V and 2 bases from J, with 18 bases between. The CDR3 has 16 amino acids. CDR3 nucleotides: TGTGCCAGCAGCCTCCCCTCCGGGACTTCCCCCTACGAGCAGTACTTC. It codes for CASSLPSGTSPYEQYF.

This clone was recorded only once. The chain is built from TRBV24-1 and TRBJ2-1; D tentatively fits TRBD1 or TRBD2 (7 bases each). Trimming shortened V by 4 bases and J by 8 bases, and 14 bases separated the two germline ends. The V gene's germline CDR1 is KGHDR and CDR2 SFDVKD. CDR3 length: 14 amino acids. Here the CDR3 reads CATSDPQGGDEQFF. The CDR3 DNA reads TGTGCCACCAGTGACCCGCAGGGGGGGGATGAGCAGTTCTTC.

The V gene is TRBV19, the J gene TRBJ1-1, with a weak D call TRBD1 (5 bases). The CDR3 loop spans 16 amino acids. Germline V gives CDR1 LNHDA, CDR2 SQIVND (reference sequence). V lost 3 bases and J lost 3, with 17 bases in between. CDR3 amino acids: CASSIGKVLGDTEAFF. For the CDR3, the DNA is TGTGCCAGTAGTATTGGCAAGGTCTTAGGGGACACTGAAGCTTTCTTT.

The chain uses TRBV4-1 and TRBJ2-3; 8 nucleotides agree with TRBD2. Germline V CDR1 and CDR2: MGHRA, YSYEKL. Losses at the gene ends were 4 bases for V and 0 bases for J; bases not matched to a gene: 9. The CDR3 contains 17 residues. The DNA of the CDR3 is TGCGCCAGCAGCCGGGGCCTCGGCGGGAGGAGCACAGATACGCAGTATTTT. Its translation is CASSRGLGGRSTDTQYF.

This clone has just a few counts. V gene TRBV19 combines with J gene TRBJ1-3; D is uncertain. Trimming removed 5 bases from V and 2 bases from J, with 7 bases in between. CDR1 is LNHDA, CDR2 SQIVND, per germline (reference sequence). The CDR3 is made up of 13 amino acids. For the CDR3, the DNA is TGTGCCAGTAGTCCCCGACCTGGAAACACCATATATTTT. Its protein is CASSPRPGNTIYF. Looking up the rest from reference TRBV19 and TRBJ1-3 gives the full variable domain: DGGITQSPKYLFRKEGQNVTLSCEQNLNHDAMYWYRQDPGQGLRLIYYSQIVNDFQKGDIAEGYSVSREKKESFPLTVTSAQKNPTAFYLCASSPRPGNTIYFGEGSWLTVV.

The chain links TRBV27 to TRBJ1-1; perhaps TRBD1 as D (5 bases). Germline V CDR1 and CDR2: MNHEY, SMNVEV (reference sequence). This CDR3 has 14 amino acids. V was cut by 8 bases and J by 1 base, with 14 bases left in between. The CDR3 region has the DNA TGTGCCAGCCGGGGGGGGGTTGAGAACACTGAAGCTTTCTTT. The encoded protein is CASRGGVENTEAFF.

The chain links TRBV27 to TRBJ1-1, with 7 positions matching TRBD1. CDR3 length: 13 amino acids. Germline CDR1 and CDR2: MNHEY and SMNVEV (reference sequence). Losses at the gene ends were 6 bases for V and 3 bases for J; bases not matched to a gene: 4. The CDR3 reads CASSRGQYTEAFF. As DNA, the CDR3 is TGTGCCAGCAGCAGGGGACAGTACACTGAAGCTTTCTTT.

In DNA, the CDR3 is TGCGCCAGCAGCTTGGGGGGACTACCGAACACCGGGGAGCTGTTTTTT. As protein: CASSLGGLPNTGELFF. This chain connects TRBV5-1 to TRBJ2-2; 7 bases line up with TRBD2. Germline V gives CDR1 SGHRS, CDR2 YFSETQ. The CDR3 spans 16 residues. J was trimmed by 0 bases and V by 0 bases; bases with no gene match: 2.

This clone was found once. The chain employs TRBV27 and TRBJ1-6, with no clear D. CDR3 size: 12 residues. Germline-derived CDR1 and CDR2 are MNHEY and SMNVEV (reference sequence). The germline V and J ends were trimmed by 9 bases and 4 bases, with 7 bases remaining between them. The CDR3 sequence is CASWRYNSPLHF. DNA of the CDR3: TGTGCCAGTTGGCGGTATAATTCACCCCTCCACTTT.

This CDR3 reads CASSQDSTGYMGGYTF. For the CDR3, the DNA is TGTGCCAGCAGCCAAGATTCCACAGGATACATGGGGGGCTACACCTTC. This chain connects TRBV3-1 (or the pseudogene TRBV3-2) to TRBJ1-2, with TRBD1 as a possible D gene (5 bases). The CDR3 spans 16 residues. The ends were cut back, 0 bases at V and 8 bases at J, with 19 bases in the middle. Germline V gene lookup returns CDR1 LGHDT and CDR2 YNNKEL (reference sequence).

The chain is built from TRBV3-1 (or the pseudogene TRBV3-2) and TRBJ2-1; TRBD2 matches at 7 bases. V lost 4 bases, J lost 9 bases, and 3 bases stayed unmatched. Germline V gene lookup returns CDR1 LGHDT and CDR2 YNNKEL (reference sequence). CDR3 length: 12 amino acids. This CDR3 is CASSRTGGEQFF. CDR3 DNA sequence: TGTGCCAGCAGCCGGACGGGGGGTGAGCAGTTCTTC.

The chain uses TRBV18 and TRBJ1-6; 9 bases are a match to TRBD1. The V and J ends lost 2 bases and 6 bases, in that order; junction bases with no gene match: 8. From germline, CDR1 is KGHSH and CDR2 LQKENI. The CDR3 spans 17 residues. In DNA form, the CDR3 reads TGTGCCAGCTCACCAGGGACAGGGCTGCCTTTTAATTCACCCCTCCACTTT. Translated, it gives CASSPGTGLPFNSPLHF.

The J gene is TRBJ2-2, the V gene TRBV7-9; 12 bases align to TRBD2. This CDR3 is 18 amino acids long. The V and J ends lost 2 bases and 5 bases, in that order; junction bases with no gene match: 9. Germline V gene data show CDR1 as SEHNR and CDR2 as FQNEAQ (reference sequence). CDR3 loop: CASSLSLAGGPMTGELFF. The CDR3 bases are TGTGCCAGCAGCTTATCCCTAGCGGGAGGGCCGATGACCGGGGAGCTGTTTTTT.

V and J are TRBV18 and TRBJ2-2; D is tentatively TRBD1 or TRBD2 (5 bases each). The CDR3 totals 16 residues. V lost 3 bases to trimming and J lost 1 base, with 12 bases between them. Germline loops: CDR1 KGHSH, CDR2 LQKENI. The CDR3 coding sequence is TGTGCCAGCTCACCTCAGGGACCTCAGAACACCGGGGAGCTGTTTTTT. Translated, it gives CASSPQGPQNTGELFF.